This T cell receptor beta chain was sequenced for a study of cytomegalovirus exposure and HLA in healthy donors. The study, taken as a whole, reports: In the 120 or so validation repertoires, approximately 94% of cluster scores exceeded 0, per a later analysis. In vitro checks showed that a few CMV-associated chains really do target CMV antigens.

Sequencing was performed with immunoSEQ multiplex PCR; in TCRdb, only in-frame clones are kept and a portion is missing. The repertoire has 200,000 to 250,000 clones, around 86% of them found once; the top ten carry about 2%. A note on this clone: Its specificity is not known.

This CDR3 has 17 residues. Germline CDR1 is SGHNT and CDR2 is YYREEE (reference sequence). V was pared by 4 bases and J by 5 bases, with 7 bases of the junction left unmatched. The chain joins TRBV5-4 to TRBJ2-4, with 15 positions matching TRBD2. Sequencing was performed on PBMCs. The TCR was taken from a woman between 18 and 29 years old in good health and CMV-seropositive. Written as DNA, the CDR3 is TGTGCCAGCAGCCCCTCAGGACTAGCGGGAGGGGAAAACATTCAGTACTTC. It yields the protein CASSPSGLAGGENIQYF.